The 25 T cell receptor beta chains given below trace back to one sample, sequenced in a study of blood T cell repertoires in COVID-19. Measured with immunoSEQ multiplex PCR; TCRdb has only the in-frame clones, and not every one. This repertoire shows 200,000 to 250,000 clones, 70% to 90% found once; its top ten account for 2.1%. Sequences were obtained from peripheral blood. These receptors were taken from a woman aged 40 to 55 who had recovered from COVID-19.

The J gene is TRBJ2-7, the V gene TRBV19; 12 positions match TRBD1. The CDR3 loop spans 15 amino acids. CDR1 and CDR2 (germline): LNHDA, SQIVND (reference sequence). V trimming: 5 bases; J trimming: 4 bases; junction bases outside the gene matches: 6. The CDR3 nucleotides read TGTGCCAGTAGTGTGGGGACAGGGGGCCTTTACGAGCAGTACTTC. Translation: CASSVGTGGLYEQYF. Full variable domain (rest looked up from reference TRBV19 and TRBJ2-7): DGGITQSPKYLFRKEGQNVTLSCEQNLNHDAMYWYRQDPGQGLRLIYYSQIVNDFQKGDIAEGYSVSREKKESFPLTVTSAQKNPTAFYLCASSVGTGGLYEQYFGPGTRLTVT.

The chain carries TRBV4-3 and TRBJ2-2, with 9 bases matching TRBD2. The CDR3 has 18 amino acids. V shed 0 bases, J shed 3 bases, and the junction held 8 bases outside the gene matches. The germline CDR1 and CDR2 sequences are LGHNA and YSLEER. CDR3 sequence reads: CASSQDLSAGGHTGELFF. CDR3 in DNA: TGCGCCAGCAGCCAAGATCTTTCGGCGGGGGGGCACACCGGGGAGCTGTTTTTT.

This clone was observed once. The CDR3 DNA is TGTGCCAGCAGCGCACGGACTAGCGGGAGCTACAATGAGCAGTTCTTC. It translates to CASSARTSGSYNEQFF. The chain uses TRBV11-3 and TRBJ2-1, with TRBD2 matching over 13 bases. The CDR3 spans 16 residues. The V gene's germline CDR1 is SGHNT and CDR2 YENEEA. V shed 5 bases, J shed 3 bases, and the junction held 4 bases outside the gene matches.

The rearrangement joins TRBV7-3 to TRBJ2-6; 8 bases match TRBD1. CDR3 length equals 19 residues. Germline CDR1 reads SGHTA; CDR2 reads FQGTGA. J was trimmed by 0 bases and V by 1 base; bases with no gene match: 8. CDR3 DNA sequence: TGTGCCAGCAGCTTAAGCGGGCAGGGGGCTGTCTCTGGGGCCAACGTCCTGACTTTC. Translation: CASSLSGQGAVSGANVLTF.

V is TRBV19 and J is TRBJ2-6; 11 bases fit TRBD1. This CDR3 contains 17 residues. The germline V gene encodes CDR1 LNHDA and CDR2 SQIVND (reference sequence). J gave up 3 bases and V 4 bases, and 5 bases lay outside the gene matches. This CDR3 is CASSTRTGGGGANVLTF. CDR3 DNA sequence: TGTGCCAGTAGTACGCGGACAGGGGGCGGTGGGGCCAACGTCCTGACTTTC.

The chain carries TRBV5-1 and TRBJ2-7; 8 nucleotides match TRBD2. The CDR3 consists of 13 residues. CDR1 SGHRS and CDR2 YFSETQ come from the germline V gene. V lost 6 bases to trimming and J lost 7 bases; unmatched junction nucleotides: 9. As DNA, the CDR3 is TGCGCCAGCAACAGCGGGAGCCCGGGAGAGCAGTACTTC. Translation: CASNSGSPGEQYF.

The rearrangement links TRBV19 to TRBJ2-7; 10 bases fit TRBD2. The CDR3 sequence is 16 residues long. Germline CDR1 and CDR2: LNHDA and SQIVND (reference sequence). V gave up 6 bases and J gave up 6 bases; unmatched junction bases: 14. The CDR3 sequence: CASSSTGGTSDGEQYF. The DNA for the CDR3 is TGTGCCAGTAGCTCAACCGGGGGGACTAGCGACGGCGAGCAGTACTTC.

The chain has TRBV2 and TRBJ2-5, with 12 bases lining up with TRBD2. CDR3 size: 15 residues. J gave up 2 bases and V 4 bases, and 2 bases lay outside the gene matches. Per germline, CDR1 SNHLY and CDR2 FYNNEI. The CDR3 DNA reads as TGTGCCAGCAGTGTAACTAGCGGGGGGCAAGAGACCCAGTACTTC. Its protein product is CASSVTSGGQETQYF.

The V call is TRBV6-5, the J call TRBJ2-7; 8 nucleotides match TRBD1. Unmatched junction bases numbered 7, after V lost 6 bases and J lost 3 bases. The CDR3 is 14 residues long. Germline CDR1 reads MNHEY; CDR2 reads SVGAGI. CDR3 in DNA: TGTGCCAGCAGGGCCGACAGGGGCGTCTACGAGCAGTACTTC. It codes for CASRADRGVYEQYF.

J is TRBJ2-5 and V is TRBV6-6; 7 bases align to TRBD2. V was pared by 7 bases and J by 5 bases, with 10 bases of the junction left unmatched. The CDR3 runs 14 residues. The germline CDR1 and CDR2 sequences are MNHNY and SVGAGI (reference sequence). The CDR3 loop is CASKANQAGETQYF. The DNA of the CDR3 is TGTGCCAGCAAGGCGAACCAAGCGGGGGAGACCCAGTACTTC.

The chain recombines TRBV7-2 with TRBJ1-3; D unclear. Germline V gene lookup returns CDR1 SGHTA and CDR2 FQGNSA. The V end was cut by 5 bases, the J end by 0 bases, with 8 bases between. The CDR3 covers 14 residues. CDR3 residues: CASSLDISGNTIYF. DNA for the CDR3: TGTGCCAGCAGCCTAGACATCTCTGGAAACACCATATATTTT.

The chain joins TRBV18 to TRBJ1-5; D possibly corresponds to TRBD1 (6 bases). Per germline, CDR1 KGHSH and CDR2 LQKENI. Trimming removed 5 bases at V and 0 bases at J, with 11 bases between. The CDR3 contains 15 residues. CDR3 nucleotide sequence: TGTGCCAGCTCATCAGAAGGGGGTAGCAATCAGCCCCAGCATTTT. Translated, it gives CASSSEGGSNQPQHF.

The V call is TRBV18, the J call TRBJ1-2; 12 bases are shared with TRBD1. The CDR3 has 15 residues. Looked up from germline, CDR1 is KGHSH and CDR2 is LQKENI. V dropped 3 bases and J dropped 7; count of bases not matched to a gene: 6. The CDR3 is CASSPEGQGAPGYTF. Here the CDR3 DNA reads TGTGCCAGCTCACCGGAGGGACAGGGGGCGCCTGGCTACACCTTC. The entire variable domain, with the rest obtained from reference TRBV18 and TRBJ1-2, is as follows: NAGVMQNPRHLVRRRGQEARLRCSPMKGHSHVYWYRQLPEEGLKFMVYLQKENIIDESGMPKERFSAEFPKEGPSILRIQQVVRGDSAAYFCASSPEGQGAPGYTFGSGTRLTVV.

The chain combines TRBV29-1 with TRBJ2-5; D is perhaps TRBD2 (6 bases). The germline V gene has CDR1 SQVTM and CDR2 ANQGSEA. Trimming pared 7 bases from V and 5 bases from J, leaving 8 bases between. This CDR3 has 10 residues. The CDR3 loop is CSGGGETQYF. The CDR3 nucleotides are TGCAGCGGTGGGGGGGAGACCCAGTACTTC.

V gene TRBV6-6 combines with J gene TRBJ1-1; D unresolved. The CDR3 extends over 15 amino acids. From germline, CDR1 is MNHNY and CDR2 SVGAGI (reference sequence). V was clipped by 2 bases and J by 1 base, with 11 bases between them. Written as DNA, the CDR3 is TGTGCCAGCAGTTACCTGGCCGCTGCGAACACTGAAGCTTTCTTT. This translates into CASSYLAAANTEAFF.

A word on this clone: Its ends do not fully match the called genes, so a read error is possible. The chain combines TRBV7-7 with TRBJ2-5; TRBD2 matches 11 bases. The germline V gene has CDR1 SSHAT and CDR2 FNYEAQ (reference sequence). The CDR3 is made up of 16 amino acids. This CDR3 is CASSPSLAGVVETQYF. The CDR3 nucleotides are TGTGCTAGCAGCCCCTCACTAGCGGGAGTGGTGGAGACCCAGTACTTC.

The chain recombines TRBV19 with TRBJ1-5; TRBD1 matches 8 bases. Germline trimming cut 5 bases from V and 4 bases from J; bases unmatched to any gene: 7. The CDR3 has 15 residues. Germline assignment: CDR1 LNHDA and CDR2 SQIVND (reference sequence). The DNA for the CDR3 is TGTGCCAGTAGTGCTGACAGGGGCGGGAATCAGCCCCAGCATTTT. The encoded protein is CASSADRGGNQPQHF.

The gene calls are TRBV6-5 and TRBJ2-3; maybe TRBD1 (5 bases). This CDR3 is built from 15 residues. The V gene lost 6 bases and the J gene lost 7 bases, with 20 bases spanning the gap. Per the germline V gene, CDR1 is MNHEY and CDR2 is SVGAGI. This CDR3 is CASRDPAGSGYTQYF. CDR3 sequence (DNA): TGTGCCAGCAGGGACCCGGCAGGGTCAGGTTATACGCAGTATTTT.

This chain joins TRBV10-3 and TRBJ2-3; TRBD2 agrees at 8 bases. With V trimmed by 8 bases and J by 2 bases, 9 bases remained unmatched. The CDR3 sequence is 15 residues long. CDR1 and CDR2 (germline): ENHRY, SYGVKD. The CDR3 nucleotides read TGTGCCATCGCCGTCGGGCGGGGGGACACAGATACGCAGTATTTT. Translated, it gives CAIAVGRGDTDTQYF.

This clone has only one observation. This rearrangement joins TRBV7-8 to TRBJ1-2; 10 bases map to TRBD1. Germline V gene lookup returns CDR1 SGHVS and CDR2 FQNEAQ. The CDR3 is 18 residues long. V gave up 6 bases and J gave up 5 bases; unmatched junction bases: 18. In nucleotides, the CDR3 is TGTGCCAGCAGTTCGGAGACAGGGGGCCGATTCGACATTTATGGCTACACCTTC. It translates to CASSSETGGRFDIYGYTF.

This sequence joins TRBV28 and TRBJ2-7, with D possibly TRBD1 on 5 matching bases. V was shortened by 4 bases and J by 2 bases, with 15 bases between the two germline ends. The CDR3 covers 15 residues. Germline V gives CDR1 MDHEN, CDR2 SYDVKM. CDR3 nucleotides: TGTGCCAGCAGTTCCGCCGACAGCATCACCTACGAGCAGTACTTC. It translates to CASSSADSITYEQYF.

In this sample, this clone turned up once. This sequence joins TRBV3-1 (or the pseudogene TRBV3-2) and TRBJ1-2, with D unclear. Trimming left V 0 bases short and J 0 bases short, with 8 bases between. This CDR3 spans 15 amino acids. Per germline, CDR1 LGHDT and CDR2 YNNKEL (reference sequence). CDR3 DNA: TGTGCCAGCAGCCAAGATGGCGAGGCTAACTATGGCTACACCTTC. Residues: CASSQDGEANYGYTF.

The chain employs TRBV5-1 and TRBJ2-2; 8 nucleotides align to TRBD1. The V and J ends lost 1 base and 2 bases, in that order; junction bases with no gene match: 4. CDR1 and CDR2 (germline): SGHRS, YFSETQ. This CDR3 is built from 16 residues. The CDR3: CASSLQGQGNTGELFF. CDR3 nucleotides: TGCGCCAGCAGCTTGCAAGGACAGGGTAACACCGGGGAGCTGTTTTTT. Based on the CDR3 plus reference TRBV5-1 and TRBJ2-2, the full variable domain is KAGVTQTPRYLIKTRGQQVTLSCSPISGHRSVSWYQQTPGQGLQFLFEYFSETQRNKGNFPGRFSGRQFSNSRSEMNVSTLELGDSALYLCASSLQGQGNTGELFFGEGSRLTVL.

This clone was seen a single time. The chain recombines TRBV3-1 (or the pseudogene TRBV3-2) with TRBJ2-3, with TRBD2 as a possible D gene (5 bases). CDR3 length: 17 amino acids. Germline loops: CDR1 LGHDT, CDR2 YNNKEL (reference sequence). The ends were cut back, 2 bases at V and 0 bases at J, with 15 bases in the middle. The DNA for the CDR3 is TGTGCCAGCAGCCAACATCTTTGGACTTTAAGCACAGATACGCAGTATTTT. It is translated as CASSQHLWTLSTDTQYF.

The CDR3 protein is CASSQGNYGYTF. CDR3 sequence (DNA): TGTGCCAGCAGCCAGGGCAACTATGGCTACACCTTC. The chain is built from TRBV6-4 and TRBJ1-2; D may be TRBD1 (5 bases). V dropped 6 bases and J dropped 2 bases, with 7 bases sitting between them. CDR1 is MRHNA and CDR2 is SNTAGT in the germline V gene. The CDR3 has 12 amino acids.